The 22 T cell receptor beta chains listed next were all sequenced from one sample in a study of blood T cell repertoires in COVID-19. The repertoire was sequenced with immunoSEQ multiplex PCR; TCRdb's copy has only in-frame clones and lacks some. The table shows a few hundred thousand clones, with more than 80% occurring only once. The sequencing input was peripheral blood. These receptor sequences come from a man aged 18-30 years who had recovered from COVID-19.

The CDR3 is CASSLAPGGYTF. The CDR3 DNA reads as TGCGCCAGCAGCTTGGCCCCAGGGGGCTACACCTTC. This rearrangement joins TRBV5-1 to TRBJ1-2, with D possibly matching TRBD1 (5 bases). Germline-derived CDR1 and CDR2 are SGHRS and YFSETQ. The CDR3 is made up of 12 amino acids. V lost 0 bases, J lost 8 bases, and 8 bases lay in between.

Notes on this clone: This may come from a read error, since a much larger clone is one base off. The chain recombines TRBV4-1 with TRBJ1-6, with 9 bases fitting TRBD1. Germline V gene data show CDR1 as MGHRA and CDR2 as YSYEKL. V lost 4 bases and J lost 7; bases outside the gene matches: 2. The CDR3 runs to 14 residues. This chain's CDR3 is CASSLGTGNSPLHF. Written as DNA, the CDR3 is TGCGCCAGCAGCCTAGGGACAGGGAATTCACCCCTCCACTTT.

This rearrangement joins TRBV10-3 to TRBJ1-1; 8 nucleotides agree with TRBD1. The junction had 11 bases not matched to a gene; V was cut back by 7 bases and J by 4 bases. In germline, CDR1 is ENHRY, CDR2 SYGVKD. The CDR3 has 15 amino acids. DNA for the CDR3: TGTGCCATCACCAGTGGACAGGGAACGGGCACTGAAGCTTTCTTT. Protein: CAITSGQGTGTEAFF.

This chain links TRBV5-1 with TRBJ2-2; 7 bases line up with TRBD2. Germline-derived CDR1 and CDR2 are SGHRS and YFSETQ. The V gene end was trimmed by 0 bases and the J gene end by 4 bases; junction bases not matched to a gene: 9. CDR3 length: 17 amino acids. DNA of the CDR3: TGCGCCAGCAGCTTGGAATGGTTGAGCGGGGTCACCGGGGAGCTGTTTTTT. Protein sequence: CASSLEWLSGVTGELFF.

CDR3 DNA sequence: TGTGCCAGCAGCACCCGGACAGGGGGCGGGCCATATGGCTACACCTTC. Amino acids: CASSTRTGGGPYGYTF. The V gene is TRBV9, the J gene TRBJ1-2; 11 nucleotides match TRBD1. Germline lookup yields CDR1 SGDLS and CDR2 YYNGEE. This CDR3 region has 16 residues. The junction had 10 bases not matched to a gene; V was cut back by 4 bases and J by 5 bases.

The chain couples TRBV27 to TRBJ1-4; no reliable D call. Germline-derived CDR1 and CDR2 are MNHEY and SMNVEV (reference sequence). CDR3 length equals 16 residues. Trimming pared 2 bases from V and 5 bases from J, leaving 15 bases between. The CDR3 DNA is TGTGCCAGCAGTTTAGGGTCTCGGGAATTGAATGAAAAACTGTTTTTT. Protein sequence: CASSLGSRELNEKLFF.

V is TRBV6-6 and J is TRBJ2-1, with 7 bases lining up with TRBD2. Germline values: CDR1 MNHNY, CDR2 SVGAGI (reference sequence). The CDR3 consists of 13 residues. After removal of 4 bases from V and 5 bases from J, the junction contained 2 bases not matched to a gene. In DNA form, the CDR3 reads TGTGCCAGCAGTTCTCTAGCGGACAATGAGCAGTTCTTC. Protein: CASSSLADNEQFF.

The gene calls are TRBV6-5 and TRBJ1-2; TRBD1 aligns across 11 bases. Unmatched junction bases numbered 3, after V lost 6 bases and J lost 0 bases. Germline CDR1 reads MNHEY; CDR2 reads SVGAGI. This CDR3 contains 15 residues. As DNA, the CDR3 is TGTGCCAGCAGACAGGGACAGGGGGCTAACTATGGCTACACCTTC. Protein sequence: CASRQGQGANYGYTF.

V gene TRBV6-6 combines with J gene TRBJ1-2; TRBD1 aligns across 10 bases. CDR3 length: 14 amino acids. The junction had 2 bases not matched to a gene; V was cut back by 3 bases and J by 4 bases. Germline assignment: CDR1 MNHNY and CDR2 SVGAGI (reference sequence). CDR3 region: CASSYGDRGYGYTF. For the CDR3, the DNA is TGTGCCAGCAGTTATGGGGACAGGGGCTATGGCTACACCTTC.

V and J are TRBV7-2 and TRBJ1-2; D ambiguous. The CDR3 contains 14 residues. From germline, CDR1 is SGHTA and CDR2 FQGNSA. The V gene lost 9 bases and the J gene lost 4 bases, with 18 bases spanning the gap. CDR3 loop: CASTPSPNLYGYTF. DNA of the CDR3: TGTGCCAGTACCCCAAGCCCAAATCTCTATGGCTACACCTTC.

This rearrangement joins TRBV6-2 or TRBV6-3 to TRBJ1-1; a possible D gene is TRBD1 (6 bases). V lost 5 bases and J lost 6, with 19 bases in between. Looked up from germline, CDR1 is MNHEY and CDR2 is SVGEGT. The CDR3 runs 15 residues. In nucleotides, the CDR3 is TGTGCCAGCAGTAAACAAAGGGGGACGTGGTCTGAAGCTTTCTTT. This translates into CASSKQRGTWSEAFF.

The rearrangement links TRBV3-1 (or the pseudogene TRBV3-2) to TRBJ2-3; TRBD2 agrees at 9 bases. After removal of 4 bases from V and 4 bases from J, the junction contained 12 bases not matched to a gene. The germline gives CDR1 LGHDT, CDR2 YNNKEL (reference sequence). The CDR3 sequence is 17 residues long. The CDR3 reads CASSPGLSGSGADTQYF. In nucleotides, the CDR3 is TGTGCCAGCAGCCCCGGACTTAGCGGGAGTGGTGCAGATACGCAGTATTTT.

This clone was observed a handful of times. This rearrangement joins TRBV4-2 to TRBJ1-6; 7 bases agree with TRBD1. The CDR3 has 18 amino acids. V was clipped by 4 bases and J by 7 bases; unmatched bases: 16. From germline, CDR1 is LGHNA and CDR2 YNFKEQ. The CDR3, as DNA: TGTGCCAGCAGCCGCCAAGACACCGGGACAGCCCAAAATTCACCCCTCCACTTT. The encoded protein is CASSRQDTGTAQNSPLHF.

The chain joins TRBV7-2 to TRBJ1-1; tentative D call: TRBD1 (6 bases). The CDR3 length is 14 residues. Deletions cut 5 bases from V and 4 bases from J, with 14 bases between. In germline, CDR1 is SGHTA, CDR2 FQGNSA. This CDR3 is CASSLGGAGTEAFF. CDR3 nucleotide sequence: TGTGCCAGCAGCCTAGGGGGAGCTGGCACTGAAGCTTTCTTT.

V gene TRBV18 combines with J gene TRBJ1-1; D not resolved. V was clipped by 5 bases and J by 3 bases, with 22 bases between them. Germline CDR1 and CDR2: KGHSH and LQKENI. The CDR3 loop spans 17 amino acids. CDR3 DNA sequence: TGTGCCAGCTCAAACCACCGGGCAAACTGGAGGGACACTGAAGCTTTCTTT. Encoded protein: CASSNHRANWRDTEAFF.

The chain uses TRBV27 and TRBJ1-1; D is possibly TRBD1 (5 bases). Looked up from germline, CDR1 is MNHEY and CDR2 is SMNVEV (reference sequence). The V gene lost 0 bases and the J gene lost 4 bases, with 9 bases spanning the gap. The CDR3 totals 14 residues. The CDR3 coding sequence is TGTGCCAGCAGTTTATCGACTAGGGGCACTGAAGCTTTCTTT. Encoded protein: CASSLSTRGTEAFF.

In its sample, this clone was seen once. The CDR3 region is CASSYSMGHGPNTIYF. In nucleotides, the CDR3 is TGTGCCAGCAGTTACTCGATGGGACACGGTCCCAACACCATATATTTT. The genes are TRBV6-6 and TRBJ1-3, with D possibly TRBD1 on 6 matching bases. Per germline, CDR1 MNHNY and CDR2 SVGAGI (reference sequence). The CDR3 has 16 residues. V was clipped by 0 bases and J by 7 bases, with 16 bases between them.

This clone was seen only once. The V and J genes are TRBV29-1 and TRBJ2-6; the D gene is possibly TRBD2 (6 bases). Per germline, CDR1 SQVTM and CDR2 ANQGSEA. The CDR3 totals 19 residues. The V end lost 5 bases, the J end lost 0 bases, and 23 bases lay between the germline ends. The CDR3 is CSVYLFNVEGNSGANVLTF. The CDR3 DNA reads TGCAGCGTTTACCTTTTTAACGTGGAGGGAAACTCTGGGGCCAACGTCCTGACTTTC. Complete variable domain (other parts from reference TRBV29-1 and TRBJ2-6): SAVISQKPSRDICQRGTSLTIQCQVDSQVTMMFWYRQQPGQSLTLIATANQGSEATYESGFVIDKFPISRPNLTFSTLTVSNMSPEDSSIYLCSVYLFNVEGNSGANVLTFGAGSRLTVL.

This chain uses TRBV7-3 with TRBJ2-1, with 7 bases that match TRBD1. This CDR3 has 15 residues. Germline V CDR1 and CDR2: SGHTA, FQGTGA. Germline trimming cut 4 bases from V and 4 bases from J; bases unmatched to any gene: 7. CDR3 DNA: TGTGCCAGCAGCTCGGCTACAGGGGTATACAATGAGCAGTTCTTC. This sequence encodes CASSSATGVYNEQFF.

The CDR3 coding sequence is TGTGCTAGTGGTCCAGCGACAGGGGTGGACACTGAAGCTTTCTTT. Encoded protein: CASGPATGVDTEAFF. This chain links TRBV12-5 with TRBJ1-1, with 8 bases aligning to TRBD1. The CDR3 runs to 15 residues. The V gene's germline CDR1 is LGHNT and CDR2 FRNRAP. The V and J ends lost 5 bases and 3 bases, in that order; junction bases with no gene match: 8.

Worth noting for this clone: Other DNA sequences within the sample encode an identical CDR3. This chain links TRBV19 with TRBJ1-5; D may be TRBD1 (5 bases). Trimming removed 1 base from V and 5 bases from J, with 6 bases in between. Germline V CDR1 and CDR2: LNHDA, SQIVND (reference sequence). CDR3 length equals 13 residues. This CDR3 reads CASSIAGDQPQHF. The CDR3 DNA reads TGTGCCAGTAGTATAGCGGGGGATCAGCCCCAGCATTTT.

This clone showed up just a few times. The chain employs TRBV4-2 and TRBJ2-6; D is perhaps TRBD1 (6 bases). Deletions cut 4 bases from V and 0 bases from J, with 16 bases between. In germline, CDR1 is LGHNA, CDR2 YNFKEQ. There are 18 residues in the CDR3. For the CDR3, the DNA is TGTGCCAGCAGCCCGATTCGGACAGAACTCTCTGGGGCCAACGTCCTGACTTTC. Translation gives CASSPIRTELSGANVLTF.